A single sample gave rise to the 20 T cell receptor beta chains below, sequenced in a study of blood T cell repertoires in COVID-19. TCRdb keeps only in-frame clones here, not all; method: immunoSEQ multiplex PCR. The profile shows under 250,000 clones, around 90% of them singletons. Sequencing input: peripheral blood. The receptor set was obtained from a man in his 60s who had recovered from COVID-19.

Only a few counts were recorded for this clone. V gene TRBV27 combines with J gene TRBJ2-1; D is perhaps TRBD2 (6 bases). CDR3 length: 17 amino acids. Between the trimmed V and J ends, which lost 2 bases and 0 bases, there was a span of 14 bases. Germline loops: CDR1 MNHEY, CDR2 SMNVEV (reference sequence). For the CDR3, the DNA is TGTGCCAGCAGTTTAAGGAGGGTGGGGATCTCCTACAATGAGCAGTTCTTC. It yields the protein CASSLRRVGISYNEQFF.

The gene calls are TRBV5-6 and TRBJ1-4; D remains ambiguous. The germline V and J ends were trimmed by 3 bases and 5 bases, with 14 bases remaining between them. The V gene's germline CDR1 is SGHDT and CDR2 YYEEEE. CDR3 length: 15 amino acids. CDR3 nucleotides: TGTGCCAGCAGCTGGGGAGCTATCAAGAATGAAAAACTGTTTTTT. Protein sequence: CASSWGAIKNEKLFF.

The chain's CDR3 is CASSLVTNAYEQYF. The DNA of the CDR3 is TGTGCCAGCAGCTTAGTTACAAATGCCTACGAGCAGTACTTC. The rearrangement links TRBV7-8 to TRBJ2-7; D is ambiguous. Germline CDR1 SGHVS, CDR2 FQNEAQ. CDR3 length: 14 amino acids. V was pared by 1 base and J by 2 bases, with 9 bases between.

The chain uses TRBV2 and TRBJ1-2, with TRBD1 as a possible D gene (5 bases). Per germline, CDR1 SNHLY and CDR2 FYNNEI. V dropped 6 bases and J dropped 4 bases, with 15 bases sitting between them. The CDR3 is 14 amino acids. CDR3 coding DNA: TGTGCCAGCAGGGTCAGGGATTCCCTCTATGGCTACACCTTC. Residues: CASRVRDSLYGYTF.

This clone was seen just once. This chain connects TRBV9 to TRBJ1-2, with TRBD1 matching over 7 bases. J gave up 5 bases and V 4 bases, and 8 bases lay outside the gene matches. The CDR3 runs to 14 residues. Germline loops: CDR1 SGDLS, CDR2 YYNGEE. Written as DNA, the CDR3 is TGTGCCAGCAGCCCGGAGGGGGCCCCATATGGCTACACCTTC. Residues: CASSPEGAPYGYTF.

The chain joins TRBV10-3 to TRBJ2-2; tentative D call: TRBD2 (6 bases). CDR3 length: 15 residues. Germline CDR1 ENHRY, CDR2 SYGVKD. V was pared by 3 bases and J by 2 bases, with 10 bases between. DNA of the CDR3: TGTGCCATCAGTGACCGGGAGCCTAACACCGGGGAGCTGTTTTTT. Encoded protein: CAISDREPNTGELFF.

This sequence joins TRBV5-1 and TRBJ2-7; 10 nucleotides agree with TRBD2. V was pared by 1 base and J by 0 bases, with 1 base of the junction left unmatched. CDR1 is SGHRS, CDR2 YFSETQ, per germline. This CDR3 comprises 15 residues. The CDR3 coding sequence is TGCGCCAGCAGCTTGCTAGCGGGGGCCTCCTACGAGCAGTACTTC. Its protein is CASSLLAGASYEQYF.

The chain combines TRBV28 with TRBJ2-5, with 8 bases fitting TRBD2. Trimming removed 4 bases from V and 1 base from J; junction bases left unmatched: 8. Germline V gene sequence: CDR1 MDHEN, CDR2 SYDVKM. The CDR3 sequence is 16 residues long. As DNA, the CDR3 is TGTGCCAGCAGTTCAAGACTAGCGACAGCCCAAGAGACCCAGTACTTC. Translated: CASSSRLATAQETQYF.

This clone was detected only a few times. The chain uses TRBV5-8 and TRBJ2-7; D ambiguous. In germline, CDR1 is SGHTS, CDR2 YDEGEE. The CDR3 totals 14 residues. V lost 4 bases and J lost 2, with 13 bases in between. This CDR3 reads CASSPVTVAYEQYF. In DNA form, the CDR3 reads TGTGCCAGCAGCCCGGTTACGGTAGCCTACGAGCAGTACTTC.

The DNA of the CDR3 is TGTGCCAGCAGTCGACCGGGACTAGAGACAGATACGCAGTATTTT. Protein: CASSRPGLETDTQYF. The V call is TRBV11-1, the J call TRBJ2-3; 8 bases match TRBD2. The CDR3 sequence is 15 residues long. Germline lookup yields CDR1 SGHAT and CDR2 FQDESV (reference sequence). J lost 3 bases, V lost 6 bases, and 8 bases had no gene match.

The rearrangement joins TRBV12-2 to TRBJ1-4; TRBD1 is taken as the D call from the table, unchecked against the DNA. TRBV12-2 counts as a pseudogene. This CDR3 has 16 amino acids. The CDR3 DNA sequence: TGTGCAAGTCGCTTCTACCCAGGGGCCGGGAATGAAAAACTGTTTTTT. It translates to CASRFYPGAGNEKLFF.

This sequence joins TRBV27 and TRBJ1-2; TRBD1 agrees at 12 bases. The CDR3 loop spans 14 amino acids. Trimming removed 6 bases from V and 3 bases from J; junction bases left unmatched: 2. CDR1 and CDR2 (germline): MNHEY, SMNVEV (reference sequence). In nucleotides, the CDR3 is TGTGCCAGCAGGGGGACAGGGGGCTACTATGGCTACACCTTC. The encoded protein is CASRGTGGYYGYTF.

The CDR3 nucleotides read TGTGCCAGCAGCCAAAGAGGGGGACCAGGGGCACCCCTCCACTTT. Its protein is CASSQRGGPGAPLHF. This chain links TRBV3-1 (or the pseudogene TRBV3-2) with TRBJ1-6, with D possibly matching TRBD1 (6 bases). The CDR3 has 15 amino acids. The germline CDR1 and CDR2 sequences are LGHDT and YNNKEL (reference sequence). V lost 2 bases and J 11 bases, leaving 16 bases between the germline ends.

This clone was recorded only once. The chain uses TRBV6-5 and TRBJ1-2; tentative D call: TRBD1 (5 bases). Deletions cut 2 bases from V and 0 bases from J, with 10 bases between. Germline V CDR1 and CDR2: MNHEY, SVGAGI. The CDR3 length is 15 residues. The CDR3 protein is CASSYKGSPNYGYTF. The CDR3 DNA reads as TGTGCCAGCAGTTACAAGGGGTCTCCTAACTATGGCTACACCTTC.

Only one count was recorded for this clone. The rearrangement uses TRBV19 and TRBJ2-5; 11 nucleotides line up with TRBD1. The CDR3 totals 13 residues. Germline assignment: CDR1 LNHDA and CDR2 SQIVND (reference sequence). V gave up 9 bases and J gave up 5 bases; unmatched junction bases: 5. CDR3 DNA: TGTGCCAGCAGGACAGGGGGCCTGGAGACCCAGTACTTC. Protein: CASRTGGLETQYF.

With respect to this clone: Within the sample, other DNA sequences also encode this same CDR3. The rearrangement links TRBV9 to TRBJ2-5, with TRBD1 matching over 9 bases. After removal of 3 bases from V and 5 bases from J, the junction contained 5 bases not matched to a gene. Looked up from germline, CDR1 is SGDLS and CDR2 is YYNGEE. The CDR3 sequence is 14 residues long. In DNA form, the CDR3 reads TGTGCCAGCAGCGAGGGACAGGGTGGGGAGACCCAGTACTTC. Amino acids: CASSEGQGGETQYF.

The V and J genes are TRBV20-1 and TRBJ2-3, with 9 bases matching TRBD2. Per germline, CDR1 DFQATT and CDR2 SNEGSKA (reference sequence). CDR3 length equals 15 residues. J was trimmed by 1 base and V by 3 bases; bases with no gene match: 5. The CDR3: CSASQREAGTDTQYF. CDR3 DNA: TGCAGTGCTAGTCAGCGGGAGGCGGGCACAGATACGCAGTATTTT.

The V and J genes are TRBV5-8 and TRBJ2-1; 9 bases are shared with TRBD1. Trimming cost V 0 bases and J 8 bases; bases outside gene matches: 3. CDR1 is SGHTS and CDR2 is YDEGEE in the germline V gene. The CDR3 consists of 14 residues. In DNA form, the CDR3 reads TGTGCCAGCAGCTTGGGACAGGGGGTCGATGAGCAGTTCTTC. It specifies CASSLGQGVDEQFF.

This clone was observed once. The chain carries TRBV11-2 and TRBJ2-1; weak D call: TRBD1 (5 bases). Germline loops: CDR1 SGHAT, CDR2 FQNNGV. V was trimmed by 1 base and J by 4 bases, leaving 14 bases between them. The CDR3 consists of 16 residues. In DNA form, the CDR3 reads TGTGCCAGCAGCTTAGCCCCCTCGACAGTTTACAATGAGCAGTTCTTC. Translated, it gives CASSLAPSTVYNEQFF.

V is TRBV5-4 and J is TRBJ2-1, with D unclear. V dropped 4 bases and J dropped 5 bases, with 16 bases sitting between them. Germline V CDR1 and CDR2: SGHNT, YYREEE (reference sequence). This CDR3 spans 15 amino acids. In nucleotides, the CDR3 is TGTGCCAGCAGCCGCGACTCTCCCCTAAACAATGAGCAGTTCTTC. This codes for CASSRDSPLNNEQFF.